These 21 T cell receptor beta chains originate from one sample sequenced in a study of cytomegalovirus exposure and HLA in healthy donors. Libraries were prepared by immunoSEQ multiplex PCR; TCRdb keeps only in-frame clonotypes and omits some of them. The sample shows roughly 150,000 clones, around nine tenths of them seen only once. Sequencing was done on a sample of PBMCs. The receptors derive from a man aged 18 to 29 in good health and CMV-seronegative.

This clone was seen a handful of times. This chain links TRBV19 with TRBJ2-7; TRBD2 matches 8 bases. The CDR3 covers 13 residues. The trim removed 6 bases at V and 7 bases at J, leaving 8 bases unmatched. The germline V gene has CDR1 LNHDA and CDR2 SQIVND (reference sequence). CDR3 in DNA: TGTGCCAGTAGGATGAGCGGGAGAGGTGAGCAGTACTTC. This encodes CASRMSGRGEQYF.

This clone was seen more than once but under ten times. The chain joins TRBV7-8 to TRBJ1-2, with D uncertain. The CDR3 is made up of 12 amino acids. Trimming cost V 1 base and J 11 bases, with 11 bases left between them. The germline V gene encodes CDR1 SGHVS and CDR2 FQNEAQ. The CDR3 bases are TGTGCCAGCAGCTTAGAATCGGCGGAGTACACCTTC. Translated, it gives CASSLESAEYTF. The variable domain in full, with the rest retrieved from reference TRBV7-8 and TRBJ1-2, is GAGVSQSPRYKVAKRGQDVALRCDPISGHVSLFWYQQALGQGPEFLTYFQNEAQLDKSGLPSDRFFAERPEGSVSTLKIQRTQQEDSAVYLCASSLESAEYTFGSGTRLTVV.

The chain has TRBV7-6 and TRBJ2-7; 10 bases are shared with TRBD1. The V gene's germline CDR1 is SGHVS and CDR2 FNYEAQ. Losses at the gene ends were 5 bases for V and 4 bases for J; bases not matched to a gene: 5. This CDR3 region has 14 residues. The DNA of the CDR3 is TGTGCCAGCAGCCAGAGGGACAGGGGTTACGAGCAGTACGTC. It yields the protein CASSQRDRGYEQYV.

CDR3 in DNA: TGCGCCAGCAGCCAAGACCGACAGAGTTATGGCTACACCTTC. Residues: CASSQDRQSYGYTF. The chain recombines TRBV4-1 with TRBJ1-2, with D tentatively TRBD1 (5 bases). The CDR3 spans 14 residues. Germline values: CDR1 MGHRA, CDR2 YSYEKL. V was shortened by 0 bases and J by 5 bases, with 10 bases between the two germline ends.

The CDR3 DNA sequence: TGTGCCAGTAGTATCTCGGGCAGGGTTAATTCACCCCTCCACTTT. Protein: CASSISGRVNSPLHF. The V gene is TRBV19, the J gene TRBJ1-6; possibly TRBD1 for D (5 bases). Germline V gene lookup returns CDR1 LNHDA and CDR2 SQIVND (reference sequence). Trimming pared 3 bases from V and 6 bases from J, leaving 12 bases between. CDR3 length equals 15 residues.

J is TRBJ2-3 and V is TRBV27; 7 nucleotides agree with TRBD1. Germline assignment: CDR1 MNHEY and CDR2 SMNVEV (reference sequence). There are 17 residues in the CDR3. Unmatched junction bases numbered 13, after V lost 5 bases and J lost 2 bases. The CDR3 region is CASSPNTGTAFTDTQYF. In DNA, the CDR3 is TGTGCCAGCAGTCCTAACACCGGGACAGCTTTCACAGATACGCAGTATTTT.

This chain links TRBV7-6 with TRBJ2-7; possible D gene TRBD1, 5 bases. CDR1 and CDR2 (germline): SGHVS, FNYEAQ. CDR3 length: 14 residues. V was pared by 3 bases and J by 3 bases, with 12 bases between. The CDR3 region has the DNA TGTGCCAGCAGCTTGGCCACCGACAGCTACGAGCAGTACTTC. Its protein product is CASSLATDSYEQYF.

This clone was seen ten or more times. V gene TRBV6-1 combines with J gene TRBJ2-2; 7 nucleotides agree with TRBD1. V lost 1 base and J lost 4; bases outside the gene matches: 3. The CDR3 totals 15 residues. Looked up from germline, CDR1 is MNHNS and CDR2 is SASEGT. The CDR3 loop reads CASSEESGGTGELFF. The DNA of the CDR3 is TGTGCCAGCAGTGAAGAGTCAGGGGGCACCGGGGAGCTGTTTTTT.

The rearrangement links TRBV4-1 to TRBJ2-5, with 8 nucleotides matching TRBD2. The CDR3 is 15 residues long. CDR1 is MGHRA, CDR2 YSYEKL, per germline. The V and J ends lost 2 bases and 2 bases, in that order; junction bases with no gene match: 4. The CDR3, as DNA: TGCGCCAGCAGCCAATCTAGCGGGTTTCAAGAGACCCAGTACTTC. As protein: CASSQSSGFQETQYF.

The chain is built from TRBV2 and TRBJ2-5; 9 bases fit TRBD2. V lost 1 base, J lost 4 bases, and 4 bases stayed unmatched. Germline lookup yields CDR1 SNHLY and CDR2 FYNNEI. The CDR3 consists of 15 residues. CDR3 residues: CASSEGSGGLETQYF. The CDR3 DNA reads TGTGCCAGCAGTGAAGGGAGCGGGGGGCTAGAGACCCAGTACTTC.

This sequence joins TRBV10-3 and TRBJ2-2; 8 bases fit TRBD1. Germline trimming cut 11 bases from V and 0 bases from J; bases unmatched to any gene: 14. Looked up from germline, CDR1 is ENHRY and CDR2 is SYGVKD. This CDR3 contains 17 residues. The CDR3 loop reads CAGAPGGPPPNTGELFF. In nucleotides, the CDR3 is TGTGCCGGGGCCCCAGGGGGCCCCCCCCCGAACACCGGGGAGCTGTTTTTT.

The chain's CDR3 is CASSLDGGGNYGYTF. The DNA for the CDR3 is TGTGCCAGCAGCTTGGACGGGGGTGGGAACTATGGCTACACCTTC. The chain has TRBV5-5 and TRBJ1-2; tentative D call: TRBD1 (5 bases). CDR1 SGHKS and CDR2 YYEKEE come from the germline V gene (reference sequence). Deletions cut 0 bases from V and 2 bases from J, with 11 bases between. The CDR3 consists of 15 residues.

The chain couples TRBV6-5 to TRBJ2-7; 14 bases align to TRBD2. Germline CDR1 and CDR2: MNHEY and SVGAGI. V lost 5 bases and J lost 6; bases outside the gene matches: 6. The CDR3 loop spans 15 amino acids. CDR3 residues: CASSPRLAGGREQYV. The CDR3 coding sequence is TGTGCCAGCAGTCCTCGACTAGCGGGGGGGCGCGAGCAGTACGTC.

The chain uses TRBV18 and TRBJ1-6; TRBD1 might be the D (6 bases). CDR1 KGHSH and CDR2 LQKENI come from the germline V gene. The CDR3 is made up of 15 amino acids. Trimming took off 6 bases at V and 7 bases at J, with 16 bases between the two ends. The CDR3: CASSPGDTNNSPLHF. CDR3 nucleotides: TGTGCCAGCTCCCCCGGGGACACCAACAATTCACCCCTCCACTTT. Looking up the rest from reference TRBV18 and TRBJ1-6 gives the full variable domain: NAGVMQNPRHLVRRRGQEARLRCSPMKGHSHVYWYRQLPEEGLKFMVYLQKENIIDESGMPKERFSAEFPKEGPSILRIQQVVRGDSAAYFCASSPGDTNNSPLHFGNGTRLTVT.

The CDR3 here is CASSLHMTSAFQFF. As DNA, the CDR3 is TGTGCCAGCAGCCTACACATGACTAGCGCCTTTCAGTTCTTC. This chain uses TRBV6-5 with TRBJ2-1; 8 bases are a match to TRBD2. This CDR3 is 14 amino acids long. The V segment lost 6 bases and the J segment 13 bases; nucleotides outside the gene matches: 14. CDR1 is MNHEY, CDR2 SVGAGI, per germline.

The chain joins TRBV6-6 to TRBJ2-1; D is unclear. The germline CDR1 and CDR2 sequences are MNHNY and SVGAGI (reference sequence). Trimming stripped 8 bases from V and 0 bases from J, with 11 bases between. This CDR3 contains 14 residues. Here the CDR3 DNA reads TGTGCCAGCGTGATTCTACCCTCCTACAATGAGCAGTTCTTC. It translates to CASVILPSYNEQFF.

CDR3 residues: CASSLGTGNIQYF. For the CDR3, the DNA is TGTGCCAGCAGCTTGGGGACAGGAAACATTCAGTACTTC. J is TRBJ2-4 and V is TRBV5-6; TRBD1 agrees at 7 bases. Germline V lookup: CDR1 SGHDT, CDR2 YYEEEE. The V gene end was trimmed by 0 bases and the J gene end by 6 bases; junction bases not matched to a gene: 0. CDR3 size: 13 residues.

This chain links TRBV5-4 with TRBJ2-7, with 7 bases lining up with TRBD1. CDR1 is SGHNT and CDR2 is YYREEE in the germline V gene (reference sequence). V was pared by 5 bases and J by 0 bases, with 11 bases of the junction left unmatched. The CDR3 covers 16 residues. The CDR3 protein is CASRSAPDRSSYEQYF. CDR3 nucleotide sequence: TGTGCCAGCAGGTCGGCCCCGGACAGGAGCTCCTACGAGCAGTACTTC.

This chain joins TRBV10-3 and TRBJ2-5; 10 bases map to TRBD1. Germline-derived CDR1 and CDR2 are ENHRY and SYGVKD. The CDR3 length is 16 residues. V shed 6 bases, J shed 2 bases, and the junction held 9 bases outside the gene matches. The CDR3 DNA reads as TGTGCCATCAGCTGGGGGACAGGGGTTGTTCAAGAGACCCAGTACTTC. It translates to CAISWGTGVVQETQYF.

The chain couples TRBV6-1 to TRBJ2-3, with TRBD2 matching over 10 bases. The germline V gene encodes CDR1 MNHNS and CDR2 SASEGT. V shed 7 bases and J 6 bases; nucleotides not matched to a gene: 7. CDR3 length: 14 residues. The CDR3 protein is CASISGTSEDTQYF. Here the CDR3 DNA reads TGTGCCAGCATCTCCGGGACTAGCGAGGATACGCAGTATTTT.

The chain joins TRBV19 to TRBJ1-5, with a possible D match to TRBD1 (5 bases). With 3 bases removed from V and 5 bases from J, the gap between germline ends came to 17 bases. CDR3 length: 16 amino acids. CDR1 is LNHDA and CDR2 is SQIVND in the germline V gene (reference sequence). The CDR3 DNA is TGTGCCAGTAGTATGGGAGGGAACAGAGGGGATCAGCCCCAGCATTTT. Protein sequence: CASSMGGNRGDQPQHF.